This T cell receptor beta chain was sequenced for a study of beta chain features in type 1 diabetes. The V gene lost 0 bases and the J gene lost 10 bases, with 8 bases spanning the gap. Per the germline V gene, CDR1 is SGDLS and CDR2 is YYNGEE. The CDR3 totals 13 residues. Every isolated RNA sample was fully reverse transcribed, so sequencing captured expressed TCRB transcripts. Clones were sequenced by immunoSEQ multiplex PCR, and TCRdb holds only the in-frame ones, with some missing. The profile shows 350,000 or so clones, roughly a fifth of them singletons. This clone showed up just a few times. Its specificity is not known. Study observations and caveats: Patients with type 1 diabetes carried fewer insertions and had more deletions at their VDJ junctions.

This sequence joins TRBV9 and TRBJ1-6; no firm D call. Sample: naive CD4+ T cells from blood. The source is a woman in her late teens or twenties in good health. The CDR3 here is CASSVAATSPLHF. The DNA of the CDR3 is TGTGCCAGCAGCGTAGCTGCTACCTCACCCCTCCACTTT.